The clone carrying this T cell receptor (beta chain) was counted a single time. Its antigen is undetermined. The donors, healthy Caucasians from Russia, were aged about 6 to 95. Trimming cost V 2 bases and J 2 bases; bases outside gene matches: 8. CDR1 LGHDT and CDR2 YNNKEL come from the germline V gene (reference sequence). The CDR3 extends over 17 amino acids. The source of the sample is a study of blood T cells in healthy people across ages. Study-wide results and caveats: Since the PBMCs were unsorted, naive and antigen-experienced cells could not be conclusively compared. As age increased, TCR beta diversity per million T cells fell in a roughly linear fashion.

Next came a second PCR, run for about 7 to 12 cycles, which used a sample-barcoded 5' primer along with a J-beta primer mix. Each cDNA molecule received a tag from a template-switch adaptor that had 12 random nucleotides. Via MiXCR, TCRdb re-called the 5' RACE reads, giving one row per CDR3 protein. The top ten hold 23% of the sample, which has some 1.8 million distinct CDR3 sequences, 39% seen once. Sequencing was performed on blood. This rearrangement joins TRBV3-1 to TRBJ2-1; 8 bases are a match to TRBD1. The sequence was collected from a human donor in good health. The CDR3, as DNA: TGTGCCAGCAGCCAACAGGGGGCGCGGACTACCTACAATGAGCAGTTCTTC. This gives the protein CASSQQGARTTYNEQFF.